This TCR beta chain derives from a study of identical twins. Each CDR3 protein gets one entry after TCRdb re-called the 5' RACE reads with MiXCR. The profile covers about 700,000 distinct CDR3 sequences, with less than 10% appearing a single time and approximately 0.96% taken by the ten largest. The data also belong to a second study, concerning yellow fever vaccine responses in identical twins.

The sample consisted of PBMCs. The receptor comes from a woman aged 18 to 35 in good health.

CDR3 bases: TGTGCCGCTTCGGGGGGACTCGGTCGCGAGACCCAGTACTTC. Translated: CAASGGLGRETQYF. The rearrangement uses TRBV18 and TRBJ2-5; TRBD2 aligns across 7 bases. CDR1 and CDR2 from the germline V gene are KGHSH and LQKENI. Trimming removed 11 bases from V and 5 bases from J; junction bases left unmatched: 14. The CDR3 loop spans 14 amino acids.